This T cell receptor (beta chain) was found in a study of T cell responses to AZD1222 COVID-19 vaccine. CDR1 and CDR2 (germline): DFQATT, SNEGSKA (reference sequence). The CDR3 contains 13 residues. The V gene lost 3 bases and the J gene lost 7 bases, with 13 bases spanning the gap. Regarding the study as a whole: In a largely white British group with more females than males, clonal diversity was possibly underestimated. The study identified only six AZD1222 recipients as seropositive at baseline. Repertoires were sampled only after the peak T cell response.

TCRdb's table, derived via immunoSEQ multiplex PCR, lists solely in-frame clones and lacks some. The repertoire has 100,000 or so clones, over 80% of them found once; the top ten carry 5%. With respect to this clone: The antigen remains undetermined.

This rearrangement joins TRBV20-1 to TRBJ1-5; D ambiguous. This TCR came from an adult in good health. The sequencing here drew on peripheral blood, taken on day 0 of AZD1222 vaccination. The CDR3 sequence: CSASSTMEQPQHF. The CDR3, as DNA: TGCAGTGCTAGTTCGACAATGGAACAGCCCCAGCATTTT.